These 2 T cell receptor beta chains share one sample of origin, sequenced in a study of cytomegalovirus exposure and HLA in healthy donors. The PCR used 60 Vbeta and 13 Jbeta primers. Clones were read by immunoSEQ multiplex PCR, and TCRdb kept only the in-frame ones, dropping some. This sample yields 100,000 to 130,000 clones, of which about 84% are seen a single time; more than 2% belongs to the top ten. The specimen sequenced was PBMCs. These receptors came from a man aged 25-40 years in good health and CMV-seronegative.

The rearrangement joins TRBV15 to TRBJ2-7; perhaps TRBD1 as D (5 bases). The CDR3 is 14 amino acids. Trimming cost V 0 bases and J 5 bases, with 11 bases left between them. Germline CDR1 LNHNV, CDR2 YYDKDF (reference sequence). Written as DNA, the CDR3 is TGTGCCACCAGCAGAGATTACAGGAACAACGAGCAGTACTTC. The encoded protein is CATSRDYRNNEQYF. Combining the CDR3 with reference TRBV15 and TRBJ2-7 gives the whole variable domain DAMVIQNPRYQVTQFGKPVTLSCSQTLNHNVMYWYQQKSSQAPKLLFHYYDKDFNNEADTPDNFQSRRPNTSFCFLDIRSPGLGDTAMYLCATSRDYRNNEQYFGPGTRLTVT.

The V call is TRBV6-5, the J call TRBJ2-7, with D tentatively TRBD2 (6 bases). The CDR3 loop spans 14 amino acids. The germline CDR1 and CDR2 sequences are MNHEY and SVGAGI. V was clipped by 7 bases and J by 4 bases, with 17 bases between them. The CDR3 reads CASMVRRDLYEQYF. CDR3 nucleotide sequence: TGTGCCAGCATGGTAAGGCGGGATTTGTACGAGCAGTACTTC.